This paragraph reports one T cell receptor (beta chain). Its antigen is not identified. The data originate from a study of cytomegalovirus exposure and HLA in healthy donors. Germline V gene data show CDR1 as SQVTM and CDR2 as ANQGSEA. The CDR3 extends over 12 amino acids. Trimming removed 8 bases at V and 2 bases at J, with 13 bases between. Overall study results and limits: Rarity characterized most TCR sequences, yet some public TCRs appeared in many donors.

With 60 Vbeta and 13 Jbeta primers, the PCR was carried out. Assay: immunoSEQ multiplex PCR; the TCRdb copy retains only in-frame clones and omits some. The table lists 55,000 to 75,000 clones, more than 70% of them singletons. All donors participated as healthy donors of bone marrow. The sequenced sample was PBMCs. The chain combines TRBV29-1 with TRBJ2-7; the D gene is possibly TRBD1 (6 bases). The clonotype was recovered from a man aged 18 to 29 in good health and CMV-seronegative. DNA of the CDR3: TGCAGCTTCAACAGGGAGACCTACGAGCAGTACTTC. It codes for CSFNRETYEQYF.